This T cell receptor beta chain was documented in a study of blood T cell repertoires in COVID-19. Study as a whole: The United States, Italy and Spain supplied acute and convalescent COVID-19 samples. Nucleic acid was either cDNA or gDNA, and it came from T cells, B-cell-depleted T cells, or PBMCs.

Enrolled during active infection, Seattle patients were then followed longitudinally. Trimming removed 5 bases from V and 0 bases from J, with 10 bases in between. The CDR3 is 14 residues long. CDR1 and CDR2 (germline): LNHDA, SQIVND (reference sequence). Authors' processing steps: Amplification from reference gene primers served as the basis for estimated nucleated cell counts. Clones were sequenced by immunoSEQ multiplex PCR, and TCRdb holds only the in-frame ones, with some missing. The D gene and trimming were derived from the DNA, and the V and J assignments and clone size from that table. The sample contains 89,000 or so clones, 70% to 90% of which appear only once.

The TCR sequence derives from a man aged 45-60 years with COVID-19, enrolled during active disease. This rearrangement joins TRBV19 to TRBJ1-1, with D possibly TRBD1 on 5 matching bases. The source material was peripheral blood. CDR3 residues: CASSDSYLNTEAFF. The DNA for the CDR3 is TGTGCCAGTAGTGACAGTTATCTGAACACTGAAGCTTTCTTT. Variable domain in full (rest from reference TRBV19 and TRBJ1-1): DGGITQSPKYLFRKEGQNVTLSCEQNLNHDAMYWYRQDPGQGLRLIYYSQIVNDFQKGDIAEGYSVSREKKESFPLTVTSAQKNPTAFYLCASSDSYLNTEAFFGQGTRLTVV.